The 10 T cell receptor beta chains reported below all come from one sample, sequenced in a study of cytomegalovirus exposure and HLA in healthy donors. Primers: 60 Vbeta forward and 13 Jbeta reverse. TCRdb's copy holds only in-frame clones and misses some; the assay was immunoSEQ multiplex PCR. The sample has about 170,000 clones, 71% seen once. Sequencing was done on a sample of PBMCs. The receptors were sampled from a girl under 18 in good health and CMV-seronegative.

This clone appeared a few times. This chain links TRBV27 with TRBJ2-5, with D maybe TRBD1 (6 bases). Trimming left V 7 bases short and J 5 bases short, with 14 bases between. This CDR3 spans 13 amino acids. From germline, CDR1 is MNHEY and CDR2 SMNVEV (reference sequence). CDR3 residues: CASTRTAMETQYF. The CDR3 DNA reads as TGTGCCAGCACGCGGACAGCTATGGAGACCCAGTACTTC.

The rearrangement links TRBV7-3 to TRBJ2-3, with TRBD2 matching 7 bases. This CDR3 region has 16 residues. Germline V CDR1 and CDR2: SGHTA, FQGTGA. V was clipped by 4 bases and J by 0 bases; unmatched bases: 7. The CDR3 here is CASSWKSGGSTDTQYF. The CDR3 bases are TGTGCCAGCAGCTGGAAGTCGGGGGGAAGCACAGATACGCAGTATTTT.

The chain combines TRBV27 with TRBJ1-6, with D perhaps matching TRBD1 (6 bases). Deletions cut 5 bases from V and 5 bases from J, with 16 bases between. Germline CDR1 is MNHEY and CDR2 is SMNVEV (reference sequence). This CDR3 comprises 16 residues. For the CDR3, the DNA is TGTGCCAGCAGTCGTATCCGGGGACACGATAATTCACCCCTCCACTTT. Translated: CASSRIRGHDNSPLHF.

The rearrangement uses TRBV6-6 and TRBJ2-3; perhaps TRBD2 as D (5 bases). The CDR3 loop spans 15 amino acids. The V gene's germline CDR1 is MNHNY and CDR2 SVGAGI (reference sequence). V was clipped by 0 bases and J by 3 bases, with 10 bases between them. The CDR3 DNA is TGTGCCAGCAGTTACTCGGGGTCGGGGACAGATACGCAGTATTTT. The encoded protein is CASSYSGSGTDTQYF.

The CDR3 DNA reads TGTGCCTGGAGTAGAGGGGGGGGTTTGGATAATTCACCCCTCCACTTT. Its translation: CAWSRGGGLDNSPLHF. V is TRBV30 and J is TRBJ1-6, with a tentative D call TRBD1 (6 bases). CDR1 is GTSNPN, CDR2 SVGIG, per germline (reference sequence). The length of the CDR3 is 16 residues. Deletions cut 2 bases from V and 5 bases from J, with 16 bases between. Variable domain in full (rest from reference TRBV30 and TRBJ1-6): SQTIHQWPATLVQPVGSPLSLECTVEGTSNPNLYWYRQAAGRGLQLLFYSVGIGQISSEVPQNLSASRPQDRQFILSSKKLLLSDSGFYLCAWSRGGGLDNSPLHFGNGTRLTVT.

The rearrangement joins TRBV4-1 to TRBJ1-6; D is undetermined. Germline CDR1 reads MGHRA; CDR2 reads YSYEKL. V was shortened by 1 base and J by 0 bases, with 13 bases between the two germline ends. The CDR3 totals 18 residues. In DNA, the CDR3 is TGCGCCAGCAGCCAAGCTCAGGCAGGAAGCTCCTATAATTCACCCCTCCACTTT. Residues: CASSQAQAGSSYNSPLHF.

This chain joins TRBV30 and TRBJ2-1; 13 bases map to TRBD2. CDR1 is GTSNPN and CDR2 is SVGIG in the germline V gene (reference sequence). This CDR3 has 17 residues. V lost 4 bases and J lost 8; bases outside the gene matches: 14. The CDR3 coding sequence is TGTGCCTGGACCTCCAGACCACTAGCGGGGGGGGCCCATGAGCAGTTCTTC. Amino acids: CAWTSRPLAGGAHEQFF.

J is TRBJ2-3 and V is TRBV7-3; 11 bases line up with TRBD2. From germline, CDR1 is SGHTA and CDR2 FQGTGA. This CDR3 has 16 residues. The junction had 9 bases not matched to a gene; V was cut back by 6 bases and J by 4 bases. The CDR3 bases are TGTGCCAGCAGTCCAATAGCGGGGGGGCCACCAGATACGCAGTATTTT. This gives the protein CASSPIAGGPPDTQYF.

J is TRBJ2-2 and V is TRBV30, with TRBD1 identical over 9 bases. Germline assignment: CDR1 GTSNPN and CDR2 SVGIG (reference sequence). This CDR3 has 13 residues. Losses at the gene ends were 7 bases for V and 7 bases for J; bases not matched to a gene: 7. The CDR3 nucleotides read TGTGCCTCATCACAGGGGGCGTTCGGGGAGCTGTTTTTT. Protein: CASSQGAFGELFF.

This clone was observed a few times. The rearrangement links TRBV11-3 to TRBJ2-2; tentative D call: TRBD2 (6 bases). The V gene's germline CDR1 is SGHNT and CDR2 YENEEA. This CDR3 has 14 amino acids. V lost 7 bases and J 1 base, leaving 10 bases between the germline ends. CDR3 nucleotide sequence: TGTGCCAGCACGTCGCGGGGGAACACCGGGGAGCTGTTTTTT. This encodes CASTSRGNTGELFF.